This T cell receptor beta chain was recovered during a study of shared clonotypes between healthy human individuals. Some clones are missing from TCRdb's copy, which holds only in-frame ones; the method was immunoSEQ multiplex PCR. The repertoire holds 2.3 million or so clones, with approximately 95% as singletons. This CDR3 comprises 16 residues. Germline CDR1 is SGHRS and CDR2 is YFSETQ. V lost 0 bases and J lost 0, with 9 bases in between. Of note for this clone: This sample also contains other DNA sequences that code for the same CDR3.

Sequencing was done on a sample of naive CD4+ T cells from PBMCs. Subset in this sample: CD45RA+ positively selected. The sequence was collected from a man between 18 and 29 years old in good health. Some clones in this sample may be carry-over from other donors' samples. The chain couples TRBV5-1 to TRBJ2-2; no clear D gene. CDR3 DNA: TGCGCCAGCAGCTTGGTAGCAGGCTCGAACACCGGGGAGCTGTTTTTT. It is translated as CASSLVAGSNTGELFF.